This TCR beta chain was recovered during a study of blood T cell repertoires in COVID-19. Whole-study context: Sources were T cells, B-cell-depleted T cells, or PBMCs; the material itself was cDNA or gDNA.

The CDR3 extends over 13 amino acids. The V and J ends lost 1 base and 10 bases, in that order; junction bases with no gene match: 5. Germline V gene sequence: CDR1 LNHNV, CDR2 YYDKDF (reference sequence). Sequencing used immunoSEQ multiplex PCR; TCRdb keeps in-frame clones, though not all of them. The sample holds under 250,000 clones, about 90% seen once. Adults between roughly 18 and 95 years of age took part from under 30 US areas. Participants' own reports of clinical history determined their cohort assignment. Within 2 weeks before study entry, exposed participants met a COVID-19 case. The V call is TRBV15, the J call TRBJ1-1; 8 nucleotides match TRBD1. The sample taken for sequencing was PBMCs or T cells enriched from blood (not recorded which). The origin of this receptor is a middle-aged woman who had been exposed to COVID-19. The CDR3 coding sequence is TGTGCCACCAGCAGAGTACAGGGGGTTCGAGCTTTCTTT. It encodes CATSRVQGVRAFF.